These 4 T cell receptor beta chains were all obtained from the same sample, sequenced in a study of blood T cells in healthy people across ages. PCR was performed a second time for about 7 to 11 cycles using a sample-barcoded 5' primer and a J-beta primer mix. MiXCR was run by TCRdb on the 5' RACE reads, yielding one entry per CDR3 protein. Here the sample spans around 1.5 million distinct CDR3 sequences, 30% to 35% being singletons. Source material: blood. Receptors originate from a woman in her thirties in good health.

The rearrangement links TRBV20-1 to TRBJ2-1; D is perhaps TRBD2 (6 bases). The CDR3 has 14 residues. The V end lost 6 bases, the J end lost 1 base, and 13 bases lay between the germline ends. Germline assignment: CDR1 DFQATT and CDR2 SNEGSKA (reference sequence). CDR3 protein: CSAPSAYSYNEQFF. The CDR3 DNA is TGCAGTGCCCCTAGCGCGTATTCCTACAATGAGCAGTTCTTC.

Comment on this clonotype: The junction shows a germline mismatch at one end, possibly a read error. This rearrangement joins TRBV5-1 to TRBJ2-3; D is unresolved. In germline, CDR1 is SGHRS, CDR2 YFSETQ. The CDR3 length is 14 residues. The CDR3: CTSSLTDPTDTQYF. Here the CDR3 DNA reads TGCACCAGCAGCTTGACGGACCCGACAGATACGCAGTATTTT.

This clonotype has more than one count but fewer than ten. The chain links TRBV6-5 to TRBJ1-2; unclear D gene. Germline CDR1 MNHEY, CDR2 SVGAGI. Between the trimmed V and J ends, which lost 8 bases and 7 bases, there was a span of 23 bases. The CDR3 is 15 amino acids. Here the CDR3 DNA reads TGTGCCAGCCTCTCCGACGGGCAGGAAGTCGGTGGCTACACCTTC. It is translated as CASLSDGQEVGGYTF.

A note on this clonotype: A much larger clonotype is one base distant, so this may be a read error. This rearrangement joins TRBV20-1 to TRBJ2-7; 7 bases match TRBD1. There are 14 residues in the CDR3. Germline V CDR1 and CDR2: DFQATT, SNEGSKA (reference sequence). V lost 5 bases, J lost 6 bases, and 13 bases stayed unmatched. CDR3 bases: TGCAGTGCTCGCGACAGGGTCATAGGGTTCGAGCAGTACTTC. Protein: CSARDRVIGFEQYF.